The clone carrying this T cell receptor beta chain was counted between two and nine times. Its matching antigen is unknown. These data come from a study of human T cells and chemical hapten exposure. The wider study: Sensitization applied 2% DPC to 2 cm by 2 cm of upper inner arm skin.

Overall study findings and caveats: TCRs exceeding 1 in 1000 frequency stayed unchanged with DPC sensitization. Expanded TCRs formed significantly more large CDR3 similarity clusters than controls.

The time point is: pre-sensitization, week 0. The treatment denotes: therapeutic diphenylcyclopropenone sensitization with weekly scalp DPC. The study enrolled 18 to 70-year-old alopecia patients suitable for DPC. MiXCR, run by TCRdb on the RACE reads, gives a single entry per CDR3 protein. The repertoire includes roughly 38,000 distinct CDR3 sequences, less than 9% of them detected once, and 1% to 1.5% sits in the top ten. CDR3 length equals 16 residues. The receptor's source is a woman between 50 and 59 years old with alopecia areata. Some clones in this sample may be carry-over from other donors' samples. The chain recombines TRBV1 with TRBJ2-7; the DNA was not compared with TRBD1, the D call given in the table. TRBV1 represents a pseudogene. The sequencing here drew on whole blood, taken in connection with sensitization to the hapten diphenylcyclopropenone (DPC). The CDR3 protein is CTSSQDPGGLYYEQYF. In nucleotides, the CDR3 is TGCACCAGCAGCCAAGATCCCGGGGGCCTCTACTACGAGCAGTACTTC.